These 5 T cell receptor beta chains were sequenced from one sample in a study of blood T cell repertoires in COVID-19. The protocol was immunoSEQ multiplex PCR, while the TCRdb copy is restricted to in-frame clones and leaves out a portion. Here the sample spans hundreds of thousands of clones, around 89% being singletons. Sequenced material: peripheral blood. Every receptor here comes from a woman in her twenties or thirties who had recovered from COVID-19.

V is TRBV4-2 and J is TRBJ2-7; TRBD1 matches 11 bases. CDR1 LGHNA and CDR2 YNFKEQ come from the germline V gene. This CDR3 contains 19 residues. J was trimmed by 0 bases and V by 0 bases; bases with no gene match: 10. The CDR3: CASSQDEDRGRVSSYEQYF. In DNA form, the CDR3 reads TGTGCCAGCAGCCAAGATGAGGACAGGGGGCGAGTATCCTCCTACGAGCAGTACTTC.

V usage is TRBV9 and J usage is TRBJ2-5; 8 bases agree with TRBD1. The CDR3 covers 15 residues. Germline V lookup: CDR1 SGDLS, CDR2 YYNGEE. V lost 2 bases, J lost 3 bases, and 6 bases stayed unmatched. The DNA for the CDR3 is TGTGCCAGCAGCGTGAGGGGGACAGGTGAAGAGACCCAGTACTTC. It codes for CASSVRGTGEETQYF.

This rearrangement joins TRBV6-1 to TRBJ1-2; 7 bases align to TRBD1. This CDR3 has 15 residues. V shed 1 base, J shed 4 bases, and the junction held 6 bases outside the gene matches. From germline, CDR1 is MNHNS and CDR2 SASEGT. The CDR3: CASSEGQGNIYGYTF. The CDR3 nucleotides read TGTGCCAGCAGTGAAGGACAGGGAAACATCTATGGCTACACCTTC.

This chain links TRBV6-2 or TRBV6-3 with TRBJ1-6; 8 bases agree with TRBD1. The germline gives CDR1 MNHEY, CDR2 SVGEGT. The V gene end was trimmed by 6 bases and the J gene end by 7 bases; junction bases not matched to a gene: 2. The CDR3 sequence is 13 residues long. The CDR3 region is CASSRQGNSPLHF. The DNA of the CDR3 is TGTGCCAGCAGCCGACAGGGGAATTCACCCCTCCACTTT.

J is TRBJ1-3 and V is TRBV16; 10 bases are shared with TRBD1. CDR1 is KGHSY and CDR2 is FQNENV in the germline V gene. J gave up 5 bases and V 1 base, and 2 bases lay outside the gene matches. The CDR3 loop spans 15 amino acids. DNA of the CDR3: TGTGCCAGCAGCCAATGGACAGGGGGAAGAAACACCATATATTTT. Protein sequence: CASSQWTGGRNTIYF.